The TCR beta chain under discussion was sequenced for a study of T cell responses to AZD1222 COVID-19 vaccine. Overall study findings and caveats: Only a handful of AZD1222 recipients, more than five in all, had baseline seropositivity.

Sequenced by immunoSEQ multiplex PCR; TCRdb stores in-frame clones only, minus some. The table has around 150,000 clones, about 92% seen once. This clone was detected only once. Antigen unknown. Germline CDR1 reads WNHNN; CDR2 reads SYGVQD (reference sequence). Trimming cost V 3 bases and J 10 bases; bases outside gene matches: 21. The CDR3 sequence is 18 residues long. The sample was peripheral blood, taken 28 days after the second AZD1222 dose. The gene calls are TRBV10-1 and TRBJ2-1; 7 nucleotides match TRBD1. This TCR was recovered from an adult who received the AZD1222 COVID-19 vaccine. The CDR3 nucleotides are TGCGCCAGCAGTGACTGGCGAGAGGGGGCGAAGGTTAAGGTCGAGCAGTTCTTC. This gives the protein CASSDWREGAKVKVEQFF.